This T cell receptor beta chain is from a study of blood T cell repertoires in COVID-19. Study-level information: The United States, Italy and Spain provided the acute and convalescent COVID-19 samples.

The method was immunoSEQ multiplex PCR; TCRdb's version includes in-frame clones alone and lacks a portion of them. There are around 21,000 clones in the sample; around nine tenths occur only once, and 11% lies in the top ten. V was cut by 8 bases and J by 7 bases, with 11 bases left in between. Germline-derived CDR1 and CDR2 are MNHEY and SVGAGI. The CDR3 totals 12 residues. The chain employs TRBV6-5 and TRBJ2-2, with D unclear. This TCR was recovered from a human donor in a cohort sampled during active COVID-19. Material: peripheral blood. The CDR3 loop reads CASLGWVGELFF. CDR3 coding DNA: TGTGCCAGCCTAGGTTGGGTCGGGGAGCTGTTTTTT.